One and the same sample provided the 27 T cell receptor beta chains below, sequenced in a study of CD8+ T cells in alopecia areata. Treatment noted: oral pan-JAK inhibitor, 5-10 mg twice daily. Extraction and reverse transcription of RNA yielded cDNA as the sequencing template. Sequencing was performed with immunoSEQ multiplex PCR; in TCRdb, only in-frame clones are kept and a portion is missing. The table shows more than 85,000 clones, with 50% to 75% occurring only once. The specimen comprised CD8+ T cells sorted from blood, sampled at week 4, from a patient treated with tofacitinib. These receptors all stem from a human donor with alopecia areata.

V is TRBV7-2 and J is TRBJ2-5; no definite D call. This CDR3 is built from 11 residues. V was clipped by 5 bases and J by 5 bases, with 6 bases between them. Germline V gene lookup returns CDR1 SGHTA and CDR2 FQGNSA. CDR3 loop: CASSPLETQYF. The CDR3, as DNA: TGTGCCAGCAGCCCACTCGAGACCCAGTACTTC.

The CDR3 spells CASSNGVNYGYTF. The CDR3 DNA follows: TGTGCCAGCAGTAATGGGGTGAACTATGGCTACACCTTC. The V gene is TRBV27, the J gene TRBJ1-2; D is ambiguous. The CDR3 has 13 residues. The germline gives CDR1 MNHEY, CDR2 SMNVEV (reference sequence). V was cut by 5 bases and J by 2 bases, with 9 bases left in between.

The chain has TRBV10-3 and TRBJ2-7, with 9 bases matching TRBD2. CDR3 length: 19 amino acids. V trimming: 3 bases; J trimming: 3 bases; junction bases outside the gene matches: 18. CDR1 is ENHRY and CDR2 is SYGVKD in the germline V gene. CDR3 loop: CAISERGSGRGGGSYEQYF. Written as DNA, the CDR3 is TGTGCCATCAGTGAAAGGGGTAGCGGGAGAGGAGGAGGTAGCTACGAGCAGTACTTC.

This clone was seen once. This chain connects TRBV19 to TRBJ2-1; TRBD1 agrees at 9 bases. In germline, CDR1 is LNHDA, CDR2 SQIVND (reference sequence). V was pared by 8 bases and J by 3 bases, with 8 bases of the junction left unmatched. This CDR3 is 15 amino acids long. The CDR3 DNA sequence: TGTGCCAGTTGTACCGGGACAGGGAACTACAATGAGCAGTTCTTC. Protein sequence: CASCTGTGNYNEQFF.

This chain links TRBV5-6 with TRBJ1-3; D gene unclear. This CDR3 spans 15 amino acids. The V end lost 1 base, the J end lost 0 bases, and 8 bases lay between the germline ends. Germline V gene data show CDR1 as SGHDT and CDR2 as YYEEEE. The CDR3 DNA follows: TGTGCCAGCAGCTTGTGGATTCTCTCTGGAAACACCATATATTTT. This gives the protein CASSLWILSGNTIYF.

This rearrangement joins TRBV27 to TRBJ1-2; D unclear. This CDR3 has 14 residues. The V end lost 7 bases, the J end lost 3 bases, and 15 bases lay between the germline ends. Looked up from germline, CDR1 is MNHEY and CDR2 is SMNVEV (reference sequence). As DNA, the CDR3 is TGTGCCAGCACCCAGGACCCGCGGGACTATGGCTACACCTTC. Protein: CASTQDPRDYGYTF.

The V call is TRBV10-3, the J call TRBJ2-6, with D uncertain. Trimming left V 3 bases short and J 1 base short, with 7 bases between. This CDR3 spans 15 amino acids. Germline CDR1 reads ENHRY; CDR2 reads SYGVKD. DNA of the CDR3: TGTGCCATCAGTGACATTTATTCTGGGGCCAACGTCCTGACTTTC. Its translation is CAISDIYSGANVLTF.

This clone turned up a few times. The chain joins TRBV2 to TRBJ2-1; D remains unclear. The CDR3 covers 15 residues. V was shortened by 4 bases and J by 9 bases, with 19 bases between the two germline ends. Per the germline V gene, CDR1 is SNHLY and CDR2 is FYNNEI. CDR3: CASSATPSSILEQFF. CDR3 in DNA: TGTGCCAGCAGTGCAACTCCGAGTTCGATCCTTGAGCAGTTCTTC. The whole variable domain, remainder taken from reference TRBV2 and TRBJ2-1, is EPEVTQTPSHQVTQMGQEVILRCVPISNHLYFYWYRQILGQKVEFLVSFYNNEISEKSEIFDDQFSVERPDGSNFTLKIRSTKLEDSAMYFCASSATPSSILEQFFGPGTRLTVL.

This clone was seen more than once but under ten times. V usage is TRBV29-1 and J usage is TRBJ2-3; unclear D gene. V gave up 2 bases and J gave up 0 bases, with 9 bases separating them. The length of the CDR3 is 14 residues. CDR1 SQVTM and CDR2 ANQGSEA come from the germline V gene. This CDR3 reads CSVEYPRSTDTQYF. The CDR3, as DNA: TGCAGCGTTGAATACCCTAGGAGCACAGATACGCAGTATTTT.

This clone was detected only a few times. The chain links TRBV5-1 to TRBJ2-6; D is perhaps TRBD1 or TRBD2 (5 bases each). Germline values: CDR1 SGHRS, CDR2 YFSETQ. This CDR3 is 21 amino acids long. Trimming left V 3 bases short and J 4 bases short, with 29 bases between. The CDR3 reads CASSWGIRTGASSAGANVLTF. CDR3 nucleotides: TGCGCCAGCAGCTGGGGGATTCGAACCGGGGCCTCCTCGGCCGGGGCCAACGTCCTGACTTTC.

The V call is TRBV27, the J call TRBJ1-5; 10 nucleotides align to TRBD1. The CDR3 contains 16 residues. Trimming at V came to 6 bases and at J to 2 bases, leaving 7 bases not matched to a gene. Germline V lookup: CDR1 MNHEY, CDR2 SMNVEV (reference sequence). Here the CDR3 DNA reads TGTGCCAGCAGCCGCAGACAGGGGGCAGGCAATCAGCCCCAGCATTTT. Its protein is CASSRRQGAGNQPQHF.

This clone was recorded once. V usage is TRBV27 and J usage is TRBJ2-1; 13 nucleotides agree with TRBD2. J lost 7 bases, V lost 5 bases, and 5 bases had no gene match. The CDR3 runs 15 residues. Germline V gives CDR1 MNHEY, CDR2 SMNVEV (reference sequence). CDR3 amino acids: CASSPGTSGKNEQFF. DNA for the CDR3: TGTGCCAGCAGTCCTGGGACTAGCGGGAAAAATGAGCAGTTCTTC.

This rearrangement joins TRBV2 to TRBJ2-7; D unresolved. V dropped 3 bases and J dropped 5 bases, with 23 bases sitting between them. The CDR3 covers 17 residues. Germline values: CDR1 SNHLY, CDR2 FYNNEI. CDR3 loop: CASSEGWGRESVHEQYF. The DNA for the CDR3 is TGTGCCAGCAGTGAGGGCTGGGGTCGAGAGTCCGTCCACGAGCAGTACTTC.

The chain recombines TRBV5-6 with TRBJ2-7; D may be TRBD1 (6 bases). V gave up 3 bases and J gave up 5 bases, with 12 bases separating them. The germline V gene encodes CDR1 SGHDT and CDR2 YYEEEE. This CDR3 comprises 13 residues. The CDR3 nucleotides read TGTGCCAGCAGCTACCACAGGGTTCACGAGCAGTACTTC. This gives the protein CASSYHRVHEQYF.

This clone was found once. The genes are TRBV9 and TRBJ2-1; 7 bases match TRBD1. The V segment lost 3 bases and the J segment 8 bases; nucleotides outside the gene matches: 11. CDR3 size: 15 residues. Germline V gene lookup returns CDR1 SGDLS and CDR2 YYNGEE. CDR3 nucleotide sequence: TGTGCCAGCAGCGCCTCGACAGGGTTTGCCTATGAGCAGTTCTTC. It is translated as CASSASTGFAYEQFF.

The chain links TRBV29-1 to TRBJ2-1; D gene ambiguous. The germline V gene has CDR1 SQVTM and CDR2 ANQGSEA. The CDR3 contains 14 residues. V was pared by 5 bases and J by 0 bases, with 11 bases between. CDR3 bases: TGCAGCGTTATTTGGCTCCCCTCCTACAATGAGCAGTTCTTC. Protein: CSVIWLPSYNEQFF.

Here the CDR3 reads CASSQGGETQYF. CDR3 DNA sequence: TGTGCCAGCAGTCAAGGGGGAGAGACCCAGTACTTC. V and J are TRBV7-9 and TRBJ2-5, with a possible D match to TRBD1 (6 bases). This CDR3 has 12 amino acids. Between the trimmed V and J ends, which lost 6 bases and 4 bases, there was a span of 9 bases. Germline lookup yields CDR1 SEHNR and CDR2 FQNEAQ (reference sequence).

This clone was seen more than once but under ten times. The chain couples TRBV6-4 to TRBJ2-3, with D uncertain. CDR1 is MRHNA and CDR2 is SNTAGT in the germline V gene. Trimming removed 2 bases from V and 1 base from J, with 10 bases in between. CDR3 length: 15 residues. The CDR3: CASSDPVSGTDTQYF. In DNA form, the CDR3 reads TGTGCCAGCAGTGACCCAGTATCAGGCACAGATACGCAGTATTTT.

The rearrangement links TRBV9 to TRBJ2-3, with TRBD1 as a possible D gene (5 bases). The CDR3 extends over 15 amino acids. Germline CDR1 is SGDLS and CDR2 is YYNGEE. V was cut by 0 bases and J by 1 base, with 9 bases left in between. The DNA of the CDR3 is TGTGCCAGCAGCGTAGACGGCAGGGGCACAGATACGCAGTATTTT. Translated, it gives CASSVDGRGTDTQYF.

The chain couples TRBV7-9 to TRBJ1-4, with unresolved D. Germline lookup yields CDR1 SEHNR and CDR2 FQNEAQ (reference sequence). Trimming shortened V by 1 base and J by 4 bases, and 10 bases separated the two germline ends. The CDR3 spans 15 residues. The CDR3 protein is CASSLESGVNEKLFF. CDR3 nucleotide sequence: TGTGCCAGCAGCTTAGAGTCTGGGGTTAATGAAAAACTGTTTTTT.

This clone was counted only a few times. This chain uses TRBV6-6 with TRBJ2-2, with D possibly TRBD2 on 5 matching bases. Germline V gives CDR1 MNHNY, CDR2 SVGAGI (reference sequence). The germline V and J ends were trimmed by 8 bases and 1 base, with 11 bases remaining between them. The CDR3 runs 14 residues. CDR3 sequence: CASASAGNTGELFF. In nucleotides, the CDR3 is TGTGCCAGCGCCTCGGCGGGGAACACCGGGGAGCTGTTTTTT.

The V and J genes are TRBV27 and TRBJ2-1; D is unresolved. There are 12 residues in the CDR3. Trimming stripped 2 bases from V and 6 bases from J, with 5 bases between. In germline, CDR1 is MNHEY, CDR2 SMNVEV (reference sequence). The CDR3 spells CASSLGVNEQFF. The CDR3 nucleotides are TGTGCCAGCAGTTTAGGGGTCAATGAGCAGTTCTTC.

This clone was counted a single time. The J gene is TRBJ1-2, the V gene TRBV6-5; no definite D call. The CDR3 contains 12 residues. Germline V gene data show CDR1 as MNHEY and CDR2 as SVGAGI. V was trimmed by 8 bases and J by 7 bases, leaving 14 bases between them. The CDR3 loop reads CASRGPGFGYTF. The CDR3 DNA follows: TGTGCCAGCCGGGGTCCCGGTTTTGGCTACACCTTC.

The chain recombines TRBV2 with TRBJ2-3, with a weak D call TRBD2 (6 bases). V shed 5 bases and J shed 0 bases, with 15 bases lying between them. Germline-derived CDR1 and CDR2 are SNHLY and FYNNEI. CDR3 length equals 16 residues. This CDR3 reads CASSSAPGVSTDTQYF. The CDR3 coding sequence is TGTGCCAGCAGTTCCGCTCCGGGAGTTAGCACAGATACGCAGTATTTT.

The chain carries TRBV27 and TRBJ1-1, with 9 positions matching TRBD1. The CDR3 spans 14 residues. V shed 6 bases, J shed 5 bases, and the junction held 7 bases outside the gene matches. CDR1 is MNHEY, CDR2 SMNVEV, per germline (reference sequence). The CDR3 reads CASRQGTGITEAFF. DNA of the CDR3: TGTGCCAGCAGGCAAGGGACAGGGATTACTGAAGCTTTCTTT.

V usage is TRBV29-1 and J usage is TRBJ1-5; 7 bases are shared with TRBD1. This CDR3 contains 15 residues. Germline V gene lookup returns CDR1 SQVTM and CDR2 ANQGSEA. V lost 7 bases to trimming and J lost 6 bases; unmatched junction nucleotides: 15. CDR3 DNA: TGCAGCGGGCCCCACAGGAGGGGGCATGGTCAGCCCCAGCATTTT. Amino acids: CSGPHRRGHGQPQHF.

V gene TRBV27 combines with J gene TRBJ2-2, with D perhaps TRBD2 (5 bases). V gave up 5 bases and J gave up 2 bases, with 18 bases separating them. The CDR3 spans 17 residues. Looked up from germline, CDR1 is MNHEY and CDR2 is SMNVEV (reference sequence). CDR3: CASSLLGVEGNTGELFF. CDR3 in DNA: TGTGCCAGCAGTCTCCTCGGGGTTGAGGGAAACACCGGGGAGCTGTTTTTT.